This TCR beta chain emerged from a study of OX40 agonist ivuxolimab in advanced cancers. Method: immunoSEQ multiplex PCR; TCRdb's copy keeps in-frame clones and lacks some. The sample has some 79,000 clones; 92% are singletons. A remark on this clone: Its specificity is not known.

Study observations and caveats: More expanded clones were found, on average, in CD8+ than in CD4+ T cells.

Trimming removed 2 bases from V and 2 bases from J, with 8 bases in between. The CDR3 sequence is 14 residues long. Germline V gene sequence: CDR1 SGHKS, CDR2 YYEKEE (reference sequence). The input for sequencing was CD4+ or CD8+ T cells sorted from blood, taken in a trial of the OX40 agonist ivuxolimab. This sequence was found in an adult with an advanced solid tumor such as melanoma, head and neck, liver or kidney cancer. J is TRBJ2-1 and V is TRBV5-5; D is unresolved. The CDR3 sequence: CASSFQGPYNEQFF. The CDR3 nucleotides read TGTGCCAGCAGCTTTCAAGGGCCCTACAATGAGCAGTTCTTC.